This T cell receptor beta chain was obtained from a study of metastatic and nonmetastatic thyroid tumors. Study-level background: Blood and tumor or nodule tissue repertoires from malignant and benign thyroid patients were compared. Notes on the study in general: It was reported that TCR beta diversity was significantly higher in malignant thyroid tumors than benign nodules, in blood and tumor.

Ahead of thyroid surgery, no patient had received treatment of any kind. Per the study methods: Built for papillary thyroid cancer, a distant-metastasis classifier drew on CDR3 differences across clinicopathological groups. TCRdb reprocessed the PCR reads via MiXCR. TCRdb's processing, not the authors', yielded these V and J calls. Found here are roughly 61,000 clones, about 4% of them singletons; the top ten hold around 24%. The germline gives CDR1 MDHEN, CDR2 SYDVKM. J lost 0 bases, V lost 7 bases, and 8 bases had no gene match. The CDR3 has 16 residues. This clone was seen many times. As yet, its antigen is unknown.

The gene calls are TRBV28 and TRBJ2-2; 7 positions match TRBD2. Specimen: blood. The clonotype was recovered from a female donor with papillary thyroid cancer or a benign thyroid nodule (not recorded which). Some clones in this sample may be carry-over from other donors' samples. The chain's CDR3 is CASIRTSVANTGELFF. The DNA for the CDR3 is TGTGCCAGCATACGTACTAGCGTAGCGAACACCGGGGAGCTGTTTTTT. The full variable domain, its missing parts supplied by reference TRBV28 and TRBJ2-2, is DVKVTQSSRYLVKRTGEKVFLECVQDMDHENMFWYRQDPGLGLRLIYFSYDVKMKEKGDIPEGYSVSREKKERFSLILESASTNQTSMYLCASIRTSVANTGELFFGEGSRLTVL.